The rows below give T cell receptor beta chains drawn from one sample of a study of CD8+ T cells in alopecia areata. Sequencing was performed with immunoSEQ multiplex PCR; in TCRdb, only in-frame clones are kept and a portion is missing. Of about 200,000 clones listed, over 60% are singletons. The sequencing here drew on CD4+ T cells sorted from blood, taken at week 4, from a patient treated with tofacitinib. Every receptor here comes from a human donor with alopecia areata. The CDR3 runs from the conserved cysteine through the conserved F or W. The order of the fields is J gene, V gene, CDR3 protein.

j_gene: TRBJ1-2
v_gene: TRBV7-8
CDR3aa: CASSLAANYGYTF

j_gene: TRBJ2-5
v_gene: TRBV5-6
CDR3aa: CASSLKGSGMGQETQYF

j_gene: TRBJ1-1
v_gene: TRBV19
CDR3aa: CASSYREMNTEAFF

j_gene: TRBJ2-5
v_gene: TRBV5-4
CDR3aa: CASSPRLAGKETQYF

j_gene: TRBJ1-1
v_gene: TRBV27
CDR3aa: CASSTERPGGTEAFF

j_gene: TRBJ2-7
v_gene: TRBV5-1
CDR3aa: CASSSTGGIYEQYF

j_gene: TRBJ2-3
v_gene: TRBV7-2
CDR3aa: CASSPRVGAGEADTQYF

j_gene: TRBJ1-1
v_gene: TRBV19
CDR3aa: CASSTSGLMNTEAFF

j_gene: TRBJ2-7
v_gene: TRBV27
CDR3aa: CASSLSQGNYYEQYF

j_gene: TRBJ1-3
v_gene: TRBV9
CDR3aa: CASSVEEENTIYF

j_gene: TRBJ1-1
v_gene: TRBV29-1
CDR3aa: CSVRSGEAYTEAFF

j_gene: TRBJ2-1
v_gene: TRBV29-1
CDR3aa: CSVATSVGEQFF

j_gene: TRBJ1-2
v_gene: TRBV19
CDR3aa: CASSLVSNYGYTF

j_gene: TRBJ1-5
v_gene: TRBV7-2
CDR3aa: CASSEGLRMPQHF

j_gene: TRBJ1-2
v_gene: TRBV6-5
CDR3aa: CASSYTRTGANYGYTF

j_gene: TRBJ2-1
v_gene: TRBV29-1
CDR3aa: CSVKAGGPAEQFF

j_gene: TRBJ2-5
v_gene: TRBV2
CDR3aa: CASRIRETQYF

j_gene: TRBJ2-7
v_gene: TRBV30
CDR3aa: CAYEWAYEQYF

j_gene: TRBJ1-1
v_gene: TRBV5-4
CDR3aa: CASSLPGQGSRTEAFF

j_gene: TRBJ1-3
v_gene: TRBV6-5
CDR3aa: CASSRPPATGNTIYF

j_gene: TRBJ2-6
v_gene: TRBV28
CDR3aa: CATEAGANVLTF

j_gene: TRBJ1-6
v_gene: TRBV6-6
CDR3aa: CASSWADRGNSPLHF

j_gene: TRBJ1-1
v_gene: TRBV9
CDR3aa: CASSVAWTGNTEAFF

j_gene: TRBJ2-7
v_gene: TRBV30
CDR3aa: CAWSSSGHEQYF

j_gene: TRBJ2-2
v_gene: TRBV2
CDR3aa: CASSEGKGANTGELFF

j_gene: TRBJ2-2
v_gene: TRBV7-9
CDR3aa: CASSLVGELFF

j_gene: TRBJ2-1
v_gene: TRBV7-3
CDR3aa: CASSSSANNEQFF

j_gene: TRBJ1-2
v_gene: TRBV7-2
CDR3aa: CASSLDRRGYGYTF

j_gene: TRBJ2-1
v_gene: TRBV7-2
CDR3aa: CASSLQRGGYNEQFF

j_gene: TRBJ2-1
v_gene: TRBV7-9
CDR3aa: CASSLMTSNEQFF

j_gene: TRBJ1-2
v_gene: TRBV9
CDR3aa: CASSVVLGYGYTF

j_gene: TRBJ2-1
v_gene: TRBV5-5
CDR3aa: CASSLGPGQGINEQFF

j_gene: TRBJ2-5
v_gene: TRBV7-2
CDR3aa: CASSLVVGETQYF

j_gene: TRBJ1-2
v_gene: TRBV2
CDR3aa: CASSVEQGPYGYTF

j_gene: TRBJ1-6
v_gene: TRBV9
CDR3aa: CASGLINSPLHF

j_gene: TRBJ1-5
v_gene: TRBV10-2
CDR3aa: CASSEEGQGRNQPQHF

j_gene: TRBJ2-7
v_gene: TRBV7-8
CDR3aa: CASSLELGLTREQYF

j_gene: TRBJ2-5
v_gene: TRBV9
CDR3aa: CASSSRTSGGSETQYF

j_gene: TRBJ1-4
v_gene: TRBV30
CDR3aa: CAWATQEKLFF

j_gene: TRBJ1-1
v_gene: TRBV30
CDR3aa: CAWSAQKNTEAFF

j_gene: TRBJ2-5
v_gene: TRBV28
CDR3aa: CASTLPLSGTQYF

j_gene: TRBJ1-2
v_gene: TRBV29-1
CDR3aa: CSVAKGNYGYTF

j_gene: TRBJ1-2
v_gene: TRBV14
CDR3aa: CASSQSLGGGYTF

j_gene: TRBJ2-3
v_gene: TRBV5-1
CDR3aa: CASSPPGGYGTDTQYF

j_gene: TRBJ2-3
v_gene: TRBV5-1
CDR3aa: CASSATTLDTQYF

j_gene: TRBJ1-1
v_gene: TRBV4-2
CDR3aa: CASSPIRLQGRFGTEAFF

j_gene: TRBJ1-1
v_gene: TRBV29-1
CDR3aa: CSVVGGWTEAFF

j_gene: TRBJ2-3
v_gene: TRBV30
CDR3aa: CACALGGADTQYF

j_gene: TRBJ2-5
v_gene: TRBV7-2
CDR3aa: CASSFTVKETQYF

j_gene: TRBJ2-7
v_gene: TRBV7-9
CDR3aa: CASSPGLATGEQYF

j_gene: NA
v_gene: TRBV29-1
CDR3aa: CSVIGPAYEQYF

j_gene: TRBJ1-2
v_gene: TRBV7-2
CDR3aa: CASSLMHRGSNYGYTF

j_gene: TRBJ2-2
v_gene: TRBV11-3
CDR3aa: CASSRSRELFF

j_gene: TRBJ2-3
v_gene: TRBV6-1
CDR3aa: CASSITSDTQYF